The 16 T cell receptor beta chains below were found in one sample sequenced in a study of T cells after yellow fever vaccination. TCRdb re-called the 5' RACE reads with MiXCR, one entry per CDR3 protein. The data show under 150,000 distinct CDR3 sequences, roughly 8% seen once. The source material was CD4+ T cells sorted from PBMCs, sampled 5 days after the yellow fever booster vaccination. The source of these receptors is a man younger than 45 who received the YFV17D yellow fever vaccine.

A remark on this clonotype: The junction and the germline gene differ at one end; a read error may be behind it. In DNA form, the CDR3 reads TGTGCCGCCAGTGATTTTTTTTCAAGAGCGGCTAGCGCTCGCAGCTCCTACAATGAGCAGTTCTTC. As protein: CAASDFFSRAASARSSYNEQFF. This rearrangement joins TRBV24-1 to TRBJ2-1, with D tentatively TRBD2 (6 bases). The CDR3 is 22 amino acids. Germline V lookup: CDR1 KGHDR, CDR2 SFDVKD.

This clonotype was found many times. This sequence joins TRBV7-2 and TRBJ2-6, with 11 bases that match TRBD1. CDR3 length equals 19 residues. V was clipped by 2 bases and J by 2 bases; unmatched bases: 8. From germline, CDR1 is SGHTA and CDR2 FQGNSA. CDR3 residues: CASSLYLGQGVPGANVLTF. The DNA of the CDR3 is TGTGCCAGCAGCTTATACCTGGGACAGGGGGTACCTGGGGCCAACGTCCTGACTTTC. Together with reference TRBV7-2 and TRBJ2-6, the CDR3 gives the full variable domain: GAGVSQSPSNKVTEKGKDVELRCDPISGHTALYWYRQSLGQGLEFLIYFQGNSAPDKSGLPSDRFSAERTGGSVSTLTIQRTQQEDSAVYLCASSLYLGQGVPGANVLTFGAGSRLTVL.

The rearrangement joins TRBV6-5 to TRBJ2-3, with TRBD1 matching over 7 bases. With V trimmed by 11 bases and J by 3 bases, 2 bases remained unmatched. Germline V gene sequence: CDR1 MNHEY, CDR2 SVGAGI. CDR3 length: 11 residues. The CDR3 spells CASRGTDTQYF. For the CDR3, the DNA is TGTGCCTCCAGGGGGACAGATACGCAGTATTTT.

Ten or more counts support this clonotype. The chain couples TRBV7-8 to TRBJ2-7, with D possibly matching TRBD1 (5 bases). From germline, CDR1 is SGHVS and CDR2 FQNEAQ. The CDR3 has 14 residues. The V and J ends lost 5 bases and 2 bases respectively, with 13 bases between them. CDR3 loop: CASSPYRNTYEQYF. DNA for the CDR3: TGTGCCAGCAGCCCCTACAGGAACACCTACGAGCAGTACTTC. Drawing the rest from reference TRBV7-8 and TRBJ2-7, the complete variable domain is GAGVSQSPRYKVAKRGQDVALRCDPISGHVSLFWYQQALGQGPEFLTYFQNEAQLDKSGLPSDRFFAERPEGSVSTLKIQRTQQEDSAVYLCASSPYRNTYEQYFGPGTRLTVT.

Concerning this clonotype: Just one base apart from a much larger clone, this may be a read error. The CDR3 region has the DNA TGTGCCCGCAGCTTGACGGGACAGGAAGCTCAGTACTTC. It codes for CARSLTGQEAQYF. The chain combines TRBV7-9 with TRBJ2-7; 8 bases agree with TRBD1. Germline V gene lookup returns CDR1 SEHNR and CDR2 FQNEAQ (reference sequence). CDR3 size: 13 residues.

This clonotype was detected many times. The V and J genes are TRBV7-2 and TRBJ1-2; D possibly corresponds to TRBD1 (6 bases). This CDR3 is built from 13 residues. V lost 5 bases, J lost 4 bases, and 11 bases lay in between. The germline V gene has CDR1 SGHTA and CDR2 FQGNSA. This CDR3 is CASSRRQAYGYTF. CDR3 coding DNA: TGTGCCAGCAGCCGACGACAGGCCTATGGCTACACCTTC.

This clonotype showed up many times. The V and J genes are TRBV25-1 and TRBJ2-5, with D possibly TRBD2 on 5 matching bases. The germline CDR1 and CDR2 sequences are MGHDK and SYGVNS. The ends were cut back, 2 bases at V and 9 bases at J, with 7 bases in the middle. The CDR3 covers 11 residues. Here the CDR3 reads CASSEARAQYF. CDR3 bases: TGTGCCAGCAGTGAAGCGAGGGCCCAGTACTTC.

Only a few counts were recorded for this clonotype. J is TRBJ2-2 and V is TRBV5-4, with D possibly matching TRBD2 (5 bases). Per germline, CDR1 SGHNT and CDR2 YYREEE (reference sequence). Between the trimmed V and J ends, which lost 2 bases and 4 bases, there was a span of 15 bases. The CDR3 is 16 amino acids. The CDR3 reads CASSFAGSSGTGELFF. The DNA for the CDR3 is TGTGCCAGCAGCTTTGCTGGGAGCTCGGGCACCGGGGAGCTGTTTTTT.

This clonotype has a count of ten or more. The chain joins TRBV5-1 to TRBJ2-5, with D perhaps matching TRBD2 (5 bases). Germline CDR1 SGHRS, CDR2 YFSETQ. V was clipped by 4 bases and J by 5 bases, with 18 bases between them. The CDR3 length is 15 residues. In DNA, the CDR3 is TGCGCCAGCAGCGACACTCCGGGAAGCAAGGAGACCCAGTACTTC. It is translated as CASSDTPGSKETQYF.

Of note for this clonotype: Possible read error: a much larger clone is one base away. The chain joins TRBV7-2 to TRBJ2-7, with a weak D call TRBD2 (6 bases). Germline CDR1 and CDR2: SGHTA and FQGNSA. The ends were cut back, 5 bases at V and 4 bases at J, with 21 bases in the middle. The CDR3 length is 16 residues. The CDR3 DNA sequence: TGTGCCAGCAGCCCGGGAGTATCCGTGGGGTGGTACGAGCAGTACTTC. Translation: CASSPGVSVGWYEQYF.

As for this clonotype: This may arise from a read error, as a much more abundant clone is one base away. The chain employs TRBV7-9 and TRBJ2-1, with a tentative D call TRBD2 (5 bases). The germline V gene has CDR1 SEHNR and CDR2 FQNEAQ (reference sequence). V lost 1 base to trimming and J lost 12 bases, with 19 bases between them. CDR3 length equals 15 residues. In DNA, the CDR3 is TGTGCCAGCAGCTTAGGTGCGGTTCTAGGGAGCTGGCAGTTCTTC. Amino acid sequence: CASSLGAVLGSWQFF.

This clonotype was counted at least ten times. The rearrangement links TRBV7-2 to TRBJ2-5; D unresolved. CDR1 SGHTA and CDR2 FQGNSA come from the germline V gene. This CDR3 spans 13 amino acids. V was cut by 6 bases and J by 3 bases, with 11 bases left in between. The CDR3 DNA follows: TGTGCCAGCAGGCTGGGGAATAAAGAGACCCAGTACTTC. Amino acids: CASRLGNKETQYF.

This clonotype was counted ten times or more. The V call is TRBV20-1, the J call TRBJ2-7; possible D gene TRBD2, 6 bases. Germline V gives CDR1 DFQATT, CDR2 SNEGSKA (reference sequence). This CDR3 region has 14 residues. Trimming left V 5 bases short and J 0 bases short, with 14 bases between. The CDR3 loop reads CSAEPSASSYEQYF. The CDR3 nucleotides are TGCAGTGCTGAACCTAGCGCGAGCTCCTACGAGCAGTACTTC.

This clonotype was detected many times. The chain has TRBV19 and TRBJ2-1; 8 bases map to TRBD1. The J segment lost 4 bases and the V segment lost 4 bases, leaving 6 bases of the junction unmatched. The CDR3 consists of 15 residues. Germline CDR1 and CDR2: LNHDA and SQIVND (reference sequence). This CDR3 reads CASSKTGGKYNEQFF. The CDR3 coding sequence is TGTGCCAGTAGTAAAACAGGGGGAAAGTACAATGAGCAGTTCTTC.

The table lists this clonotype with a few counts. The chain has TRBV20-1 and TRBJ2-1, with 9 bases matching TRBD1. This CDR3 contains 15 residues. Germline V CDR1 and CDR2: DFQATT, SNEGSKA (reference sequence). The V and J ends lost 3 bases and 5 bases, in that order; junction bases with no gene match: 8. The CDR3 is CSARPGQGSDNEQFF. CDR3 sequence (DNA): TGCAGTGCTAGGCCGGGACAGGGATCCGACAATGAGCAGTTCTTC.

This clonotype was seen many times. J is TRBJ2-1 and V is TRBV9; no definite D call. The CDR3 covers 16 residues. The germline V gene has CDR1 SGDLS and CDR2 YYNGEE. V gave up 0 bases and J gave up 3 bases, with 13 bases separating them. The DNA for the CDR3 is TGTGCCAGCAGCGTAGGTGAAGTGCGCCTCTACAATGAGCAGTTCTTC. Its translation: CASSVGEVRLYNEQFF.